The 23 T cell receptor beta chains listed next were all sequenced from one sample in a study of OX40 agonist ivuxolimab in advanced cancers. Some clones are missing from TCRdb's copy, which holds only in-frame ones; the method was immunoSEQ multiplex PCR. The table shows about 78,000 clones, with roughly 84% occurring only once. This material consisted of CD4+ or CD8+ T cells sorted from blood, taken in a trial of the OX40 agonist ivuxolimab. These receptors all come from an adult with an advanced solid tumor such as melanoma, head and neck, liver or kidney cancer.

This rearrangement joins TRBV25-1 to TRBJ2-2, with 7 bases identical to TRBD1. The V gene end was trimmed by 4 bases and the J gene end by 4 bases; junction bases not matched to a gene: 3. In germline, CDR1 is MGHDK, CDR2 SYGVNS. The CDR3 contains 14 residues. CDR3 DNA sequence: TGTGCCAGCAGTGTAGGGGGCGGCACCGGGGAGCTGTTTTTT. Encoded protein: CASSVGGGTGELFF.

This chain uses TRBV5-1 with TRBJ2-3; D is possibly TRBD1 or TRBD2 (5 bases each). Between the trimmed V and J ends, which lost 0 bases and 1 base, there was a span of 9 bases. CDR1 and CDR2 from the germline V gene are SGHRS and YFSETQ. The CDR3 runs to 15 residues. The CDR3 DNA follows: TGCGCCAGCAGCTTGGTACGGGGACGCACAGATACGCAGTATTTT. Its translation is CASSLVRGRTDTQYF.

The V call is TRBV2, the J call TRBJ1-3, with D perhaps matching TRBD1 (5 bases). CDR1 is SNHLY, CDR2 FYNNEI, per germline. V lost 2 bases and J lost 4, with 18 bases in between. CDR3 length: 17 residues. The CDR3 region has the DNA TGTGCCAGCAGTGAATGGGGCAGGCGGACGGGGGGAAACACCATATATTTT. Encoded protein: CASSEWGRRTGGNTIYF.

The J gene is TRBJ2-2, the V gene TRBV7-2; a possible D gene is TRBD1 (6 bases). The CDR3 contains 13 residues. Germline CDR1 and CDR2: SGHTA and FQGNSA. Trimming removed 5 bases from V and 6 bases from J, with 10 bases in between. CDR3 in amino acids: CASSLQGSGELFF. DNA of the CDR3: TGTGCCAGCAGCCTCCAGGGGTCCGGGGAGCTGTTTTTT. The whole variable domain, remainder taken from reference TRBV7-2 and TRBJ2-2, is GAGVSQSPSNKVTEKGKDVELRCDPISGHTALYWYRQSLGQGLEFLIYFQGNSAPDKSGLPSDRFSAERTGGSVSTLTIQRTQQEDSAVYLCASSLQGSGELFFGEGSRLTVL.

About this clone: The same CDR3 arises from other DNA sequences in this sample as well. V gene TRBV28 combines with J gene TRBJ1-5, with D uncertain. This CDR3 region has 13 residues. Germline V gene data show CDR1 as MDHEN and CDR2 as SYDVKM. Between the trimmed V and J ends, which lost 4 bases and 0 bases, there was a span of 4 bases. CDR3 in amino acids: CASSWYSNQPQHF. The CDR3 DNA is TGTGCCAGCAGTTGGTATAGCAATCAGCCCCAGCATTTT.

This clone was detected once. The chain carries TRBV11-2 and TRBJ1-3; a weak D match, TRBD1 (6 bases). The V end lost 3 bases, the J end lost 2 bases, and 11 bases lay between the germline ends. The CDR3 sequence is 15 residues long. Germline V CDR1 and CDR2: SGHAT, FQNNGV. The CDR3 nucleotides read TGTGCCAGCAGCTTGGACAGCCGCCCTGGAAACACCATATATTTT. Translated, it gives CASSLDSRPGNTIYF. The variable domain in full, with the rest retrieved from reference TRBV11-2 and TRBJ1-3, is EAGVAQSPRYKIIEKRQSVAFWCNPISGHATLYWYQQILGQGPKLLIQFQNNGVVDDSQLPKDRFSAERLKGVDSTLKIQPAKLEDSAVYLCASSLDSRPGNTIYFGEGSWLTVV.

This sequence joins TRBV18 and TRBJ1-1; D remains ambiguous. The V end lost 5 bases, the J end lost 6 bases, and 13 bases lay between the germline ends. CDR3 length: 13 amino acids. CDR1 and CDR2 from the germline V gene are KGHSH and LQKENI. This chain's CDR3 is CASSEQEGAEAFF. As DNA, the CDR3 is TGTGCCAGCTCAGAGCAGGAGGGCGCTGAAGCTTTCTTT.

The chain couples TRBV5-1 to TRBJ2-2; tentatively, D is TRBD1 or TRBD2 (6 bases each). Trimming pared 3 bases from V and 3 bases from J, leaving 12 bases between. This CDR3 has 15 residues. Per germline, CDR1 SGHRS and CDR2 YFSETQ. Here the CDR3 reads CASSYRGQDTGELFF. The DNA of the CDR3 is TGCGCCAGCAGCTATCGGGGGCAGGACACCGGGGAGCTGTTTTTT.

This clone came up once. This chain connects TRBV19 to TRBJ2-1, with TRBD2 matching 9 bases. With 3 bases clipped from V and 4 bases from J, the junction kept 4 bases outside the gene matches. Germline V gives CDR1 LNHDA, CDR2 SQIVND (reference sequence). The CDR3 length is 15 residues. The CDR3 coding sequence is TGTGCCAGTAGTATCGCTAGCGGGGATTACAATGAGCAGTTCTTC. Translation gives CASSIASGDYNEQFF.

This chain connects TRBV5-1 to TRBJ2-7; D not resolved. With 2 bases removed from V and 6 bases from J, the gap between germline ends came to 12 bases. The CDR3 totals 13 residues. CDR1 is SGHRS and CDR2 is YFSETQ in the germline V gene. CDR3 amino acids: CASSFGSPSEQYF. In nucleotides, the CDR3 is TGCGCCAGCAGCTTCGGATCTCCGAGCGAGCAGTACTTC.

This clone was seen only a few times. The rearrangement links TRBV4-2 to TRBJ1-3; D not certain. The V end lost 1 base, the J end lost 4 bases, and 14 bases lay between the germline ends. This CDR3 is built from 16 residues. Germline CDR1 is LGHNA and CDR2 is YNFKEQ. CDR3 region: CASSQVSQAGGNTIYF. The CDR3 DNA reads TGTGCCAGCAGCCAAGTTAGCCAGGCGGGGGGAAACACCATATATTTT.

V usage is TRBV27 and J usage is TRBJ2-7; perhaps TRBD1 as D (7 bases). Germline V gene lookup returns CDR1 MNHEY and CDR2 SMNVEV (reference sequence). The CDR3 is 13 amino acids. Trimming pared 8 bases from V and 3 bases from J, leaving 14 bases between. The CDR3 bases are TGTGCCAGCCGCAGGGGGGCGGGCTACGAGCAGTACTTC. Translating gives CASRRGAGYEQYF.

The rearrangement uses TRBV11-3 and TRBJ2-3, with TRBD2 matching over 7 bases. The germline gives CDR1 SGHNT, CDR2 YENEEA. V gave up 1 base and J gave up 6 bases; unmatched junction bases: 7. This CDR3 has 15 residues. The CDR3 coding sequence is TGTGCCAGCAGCTTAGGAGGCGGGAGTTCGGATACGCAGTATTTT. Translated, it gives CASSLGGGSSDTQYF.

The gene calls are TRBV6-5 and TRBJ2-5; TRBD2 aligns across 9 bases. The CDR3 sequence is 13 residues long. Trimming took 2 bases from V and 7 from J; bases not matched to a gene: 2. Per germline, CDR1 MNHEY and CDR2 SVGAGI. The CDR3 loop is CASSYVTSGTQYF. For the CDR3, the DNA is TGTGCCAGCAGTTACGTGACTAGCGGGACCCAGTACTTC.

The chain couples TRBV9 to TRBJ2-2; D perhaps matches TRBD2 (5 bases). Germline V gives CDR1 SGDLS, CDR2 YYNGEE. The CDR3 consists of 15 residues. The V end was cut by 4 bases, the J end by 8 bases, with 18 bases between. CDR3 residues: CASSLFPTSGGELFF. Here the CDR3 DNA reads TGTGCCAGCAGCCTTTTCCCTACGAGCGGTGGGGAGCTGTTTTTT.

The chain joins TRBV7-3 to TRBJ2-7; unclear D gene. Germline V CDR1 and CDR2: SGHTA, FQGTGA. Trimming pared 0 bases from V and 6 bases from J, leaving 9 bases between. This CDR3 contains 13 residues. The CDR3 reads CASSLTGIGEQYF. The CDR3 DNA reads TGTGCCAGCAGCTTAACAGGGATCGGCGAGCAGTACTTC.

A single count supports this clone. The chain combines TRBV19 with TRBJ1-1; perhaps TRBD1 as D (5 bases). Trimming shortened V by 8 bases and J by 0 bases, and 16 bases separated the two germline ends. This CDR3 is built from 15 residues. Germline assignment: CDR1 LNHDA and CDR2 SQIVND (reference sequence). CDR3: CASLSGTFMNTEAFF. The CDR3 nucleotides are TGTGCCAGTTTAAGTGGGACCTTCATGAACACTGAAGCTTTCTTT.

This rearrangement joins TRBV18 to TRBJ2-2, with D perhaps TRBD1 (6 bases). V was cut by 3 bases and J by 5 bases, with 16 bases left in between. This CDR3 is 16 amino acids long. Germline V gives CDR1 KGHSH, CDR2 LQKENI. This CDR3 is CASSPPGTPRTGELFF. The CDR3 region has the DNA TGTGCCAGCTCACCGCCCGGGACACCTAGAACCGGGGAGCTGTTTTTT.

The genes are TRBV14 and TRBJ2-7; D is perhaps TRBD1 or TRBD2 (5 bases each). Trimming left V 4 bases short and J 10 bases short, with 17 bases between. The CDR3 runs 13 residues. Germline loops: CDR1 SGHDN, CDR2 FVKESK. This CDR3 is CASSPRPFGGQYF. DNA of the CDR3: TGTGCCAGCAGCCCGCGGCCCTTTGGGGGTCAGTACTTC.

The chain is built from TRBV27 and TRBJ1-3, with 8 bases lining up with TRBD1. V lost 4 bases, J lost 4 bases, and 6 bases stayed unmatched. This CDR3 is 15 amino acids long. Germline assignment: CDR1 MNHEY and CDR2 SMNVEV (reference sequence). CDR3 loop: CASSSYRGKGNTIYF. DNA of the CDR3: TGTGCCAGCAGTTCGTACAGGGGGAAGGGAAACACCATATATTTT.

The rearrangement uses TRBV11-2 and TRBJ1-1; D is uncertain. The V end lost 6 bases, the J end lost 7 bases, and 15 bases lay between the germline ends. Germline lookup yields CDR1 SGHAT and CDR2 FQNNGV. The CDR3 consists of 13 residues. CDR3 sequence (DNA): TGTGCCAGCAGTGGACGGGCCGGGATTGAAGCTTTCTTT. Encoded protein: CASSGRAGIEAFF.

CDR3 bases: TGTGCCAGCAGTCCCCGCGGCCGTAAAATCGGGGAGCTGTTTTTT. This codes for CASSPRGRKIGELFF. This sequence joins TRBV25-1 and TRBJ2-2; D is unclear. Per the germline V gene, CDR1 is MGHDK and CDR2 is SYGVNS. V lost 5 bases and J lost 7, with 17 bases in between. This CDR3 is built from 15 residues.

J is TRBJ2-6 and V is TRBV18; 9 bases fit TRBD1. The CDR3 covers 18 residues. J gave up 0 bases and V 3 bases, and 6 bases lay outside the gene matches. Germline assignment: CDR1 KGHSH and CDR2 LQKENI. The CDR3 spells CASSPRGQGSSGANVLTF. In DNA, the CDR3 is TGTGCCAGCTCACCTAGAGGACAGGGGAGCTCTGGGGCCAACGTCCTGACTTTC.